This T cell receptor (beta chain) was retrieved from a study of T cell repertoires in cytomegalovirus infection. TCRdb reprocessed the reads with MiXCR, giving one entry per CDR3 protein. The table includes fewer than 550,000 distinct CDR3 sequences, roughly 12% detected once. In its sample, this clonotype was seen a few times. The antigen is not known. Regarding the study as a whole: CMV-specific TCR beta clonotypes restricted by HLA-C dominated the ex vivo response. Summed public TCR beta family frequency identified CMV carriers bearing the relevant HLA.

This sequence originates from a human donor in good health (CMV status not recorded). Some clones in this sample may be carry-over from other donors' samples. The specimen was PBMCs.

CDR3 region: CATSSRKSTDTQYF. CDR3 DNA: TGTGCCACCAGCAGTAGAAAATCCACAGATACGCAGTATTTT. The chain couples TRBV15 to TRBJ2-3; D ambiguous. Trimming cost V 3 bases and J 2 bases, with 9 bases left between them. Germline V CDR1 and CDR2: LNHNV, YYDKDF (reference sequence). The CDR3 is 14 residues long.